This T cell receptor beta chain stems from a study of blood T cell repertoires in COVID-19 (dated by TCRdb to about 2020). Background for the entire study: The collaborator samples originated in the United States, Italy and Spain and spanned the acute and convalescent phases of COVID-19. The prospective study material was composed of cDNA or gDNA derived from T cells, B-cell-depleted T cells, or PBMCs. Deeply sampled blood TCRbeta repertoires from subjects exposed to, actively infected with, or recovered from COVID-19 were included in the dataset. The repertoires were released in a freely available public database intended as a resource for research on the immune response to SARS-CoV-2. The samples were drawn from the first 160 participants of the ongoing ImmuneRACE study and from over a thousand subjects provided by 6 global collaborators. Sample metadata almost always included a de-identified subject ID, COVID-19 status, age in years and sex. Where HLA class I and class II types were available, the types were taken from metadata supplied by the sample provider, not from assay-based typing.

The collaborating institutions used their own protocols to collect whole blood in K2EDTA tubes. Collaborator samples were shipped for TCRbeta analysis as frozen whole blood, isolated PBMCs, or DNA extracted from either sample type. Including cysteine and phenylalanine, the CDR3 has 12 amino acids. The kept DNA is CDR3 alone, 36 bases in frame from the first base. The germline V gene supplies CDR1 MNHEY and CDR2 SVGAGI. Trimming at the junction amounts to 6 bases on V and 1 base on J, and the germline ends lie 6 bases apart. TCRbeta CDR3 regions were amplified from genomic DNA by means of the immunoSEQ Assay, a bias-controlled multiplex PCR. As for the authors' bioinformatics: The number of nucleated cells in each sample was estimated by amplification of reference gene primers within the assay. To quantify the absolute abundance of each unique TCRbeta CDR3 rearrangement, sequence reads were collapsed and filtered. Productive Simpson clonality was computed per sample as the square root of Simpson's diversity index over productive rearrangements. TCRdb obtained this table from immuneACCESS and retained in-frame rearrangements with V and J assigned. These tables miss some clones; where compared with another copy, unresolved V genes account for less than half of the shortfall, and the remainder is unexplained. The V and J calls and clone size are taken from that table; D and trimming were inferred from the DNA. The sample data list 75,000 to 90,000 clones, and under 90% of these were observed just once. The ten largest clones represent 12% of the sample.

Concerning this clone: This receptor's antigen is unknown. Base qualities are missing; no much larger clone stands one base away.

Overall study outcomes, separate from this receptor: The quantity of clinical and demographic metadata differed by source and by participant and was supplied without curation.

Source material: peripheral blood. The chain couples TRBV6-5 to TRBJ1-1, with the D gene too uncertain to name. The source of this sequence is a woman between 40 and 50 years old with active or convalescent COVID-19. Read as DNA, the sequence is TGTGCCAGCAGAACTAAGAACACTGAAGCTTTCTTT. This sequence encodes CASRTKNTEAFF.